These T cell receptor beta chains were read from a single sample in a study of CD8 T cells in Susac syndrome. TCRdb re-analysed the immunoSEQ multiplex PCR reads in MiXCR, keeping a single row per CDR3 protein. The data show 150,000 to 200,000 distinct CDR3 sequences, approximately 95% seen once. The source material was CD8+ T cells from PBMCs. The receptor set was obtained from a human donor with multiple sclerosis. The CDR3 runs from the conserved cysteine through the conserved F or W. The D gene is left open where the match is weak. Clone sizes are given selectively: once, few, many, or a class where the clone is expanded.

size,J,D,V,DNA,CDR3
-,TRBJ2-7,-,TRBV29-1,TGCAGCGTTGCAGGGACGGGTCGCTCCTACGAGCAGTACTTC,CSVAGTGRSYEQYF
-,TRBJ1-2,TRBD1,TRBV7-9,TGTGCCAGCAGCCAGGGACAGATGAACTATGGCTACACCTTC,CASSQGQMNYGYTF
-,TRBJ2-1,TRBD2,TRBV29-1,TGCAGCGTCGCGGCAATCCTAGCGGGAGGGTCCTACAATGAGCAGTTCTTC,CSVAAILAGGSYNEQFF
-,TRBJ2-7,TRBD1,TRBV7-9,TGTGCCAGCAGCTTAGTCGGGACAGGGGTAAACGAGCAGTACTTC,CASSLVGTGVNEQYF
-,TRBJ1-5,TRBD1,TRBV11-2,TGTGCCAGCAGCTTAGTAACTACAGGGGGGATGGCCCAGCATTTT,CASSLVTTGGMAQHF
-,TRBJ2-7,-,TRBV5-4,TGTGCCAGCACCTCCTCAGACCCCCCGACCTACGAGCAGTACTTC,CASTSSDPPTYEQYF
once,TRBJ2-2,-,TRBV5-6,TGTGCCAGCAGGCTAAACACCGGGGAGCTGTTTTTT,CASRLNTGELFF
-,TRBJ1-2,-,TRBV27,TGTGCCAGCAGTTTTCGCACGGCTACCTATGGCTACACCTTC,CASSFRTATYGYTF
once,TRBJ2-1,TRBD1,TRBV12-3/TRBV12-4,TGTGCCAGCAGTTCGGACAGGGATCTTATTGGGGAGTTCTTC,CASSSDRDLIGEFF
-,TRBJ1-1,-,TRBV9,TGTGCCAGCAGCGTGGGCGCGACAGGAGAAGCTTTCTTT,CASSVGATGEAFF
once,TRBJ2-4,TRBD2,TRBV7-9,TGTGCCAGCAGCTTCTCGGCGGGAGTAATGGAGAACATTCAGTACTTC,CASSFSAGVMENIQYF
-,TRBJ2-7,TRBD2,TRBV3-1,TGTGCCAGCAGCCACCGGCTAGCGGGTCACTACGAGCAGTACTTC,CASSHRLAGHYEQYF
-,TRBJ2-3,-,TRBV15,TGTGCCACCAGCAGCACTGCCTCTAGCACAGATACGCAGTATTTT,CATSSTASSTDTQYF
-,TRBJ2-7,TRBD1,TRBV19,TGTGCCAGTAGTCCCCTGACAGGGTCCCCCGAGCAGTACTTC,CASSPLTGSPEQYF
-,TRBJ2-3,-,TRBV5-1,TGCGCCAGCAGCTTGGTTTCGTTTGCGGGGCTCACAGATACGCAGTATTTT,CASSLVSFAGLTDTQYF
-,TRBJ1-5,-,TRBV3-1,TGTGCCAGCAGCCAAGTACCCAGGGGCCCCCAGCATTTT,CASSQVPRGPQHF
-,TRBJ2-3,-,TRBV3-1,TGTGCCAGCAGCCAAGGAAGCGGGCAACTCACAGATACGCAGTATTTT,CASSQGSGQLTDTQYF
-,TRBJ2-1,-,TRBV27,TGTGCCAGCAGTTTGAGCGGCCCGGGGGAGCAGTTCTTC,CASSLSGPGEQFF
-,TRBJ2-5,-,TRBV5-1,TGCGCCAGCAGCTTCGAGGGGGGGTACCAAGAGACCCAGTACTTC,CASSFEGGYQETQYF
-,TRBJ2-1,TRBD2,TRBV9,TGTGCCAGCAGCTCCCACCCCGGGACTAGCGCCAACAATGAGCAGTTCTTC,CASSSHPGTSANNEQFF
-,TRBJ2-3,-,TRBV20-1,TGCAGTGCTGCTAGCACAGATACGCAGTATTTT,CSAASTDTQYF
-,TRBJ2-1,TRBD1,TRBV5-1,TGCGCCAGCAGCGCCGACAGGGGTACCTACAATGAGCAGTTCTTC,CASSADRGTYNEQFF
-,TRBJ2-1,TRBD2,TRBV7-2,TGTGCCAGCAGCTTAGACGTGGGGAGCGGGAGCTCCTACAATGAGCAGTTCTTC,CASSLDVGSGSSYNEQFF
-,TRBJ2-5,-,TRBV12-3/TRBV12-4,TGTGCCAGTTCCCCCTCGGGAGTGCAAGAGACCCAGTACTTC,CASSPSGVQETQYF
-,TRBJ1-2,-,TRBV7-6,TGTGCCAGCAGCTTAGAACGAGGGTCCAGCTATGGCTACACCTTC,CASSLERGSSYGYTF
once,TRBJ1-2,-,TRBV29-1,TGCAGCGTTGAGATCGCTACCAGGGCAGGGAAATTTAACTATGGCTACACCTTC,CSVEIATRAGKFNYGYTF
-,TRBJ1-1,TRBD1,TRBV29-1,TGCAGCGTTCTGACAGGGAAAAATGAAGCTTTCTTT,CSVLTGKNEAFF
-,TRBJ2-3,-,TRBV4-1,TGCGCCAGCAGCCAAGTCAGGGCGGCAGATACGCAGTATTTT,CASSQVRAADTQYF
-,TRBJ2-7,-,TRBV5-1,TGCGCCAGCAGCTTAAGGACTAATGTTGAGCAGTACTTC,CASSLRTNVEQYF
-,TRBJ2-5,TRBD1,TRBV20-1,TGCAGCTACAGGGGGCGGGACCAAGAGACCCAGTACTTC,CSYRGRDQETQYF
-,TRBJ2-5,-,TRBV27,TGTGCCAGCAGTTTATCTCCCACCGAGACCCAGTACTTC,CASSLSPTETQYF
once,TRBJ2-1,-,TRBV28,TGTGCCAGCAGTCCATCCAGGGGAATCTATGAGCAGTTCTTC,CASSPSRGIYEQFF